These 22 T cell receptor beta chains share one sample of origin, sequenced in a study of blood T cell repertoires in COVID-19. Sequenced by immunoSEQ multiplex PCR; TCRdb stores in-frame clones only, minus some. Of tens of thousands of clones in the sample, around 90% were seen once. Sequenced: peripheral blood. Receptor source: a man between 65 and 85 years old with active COVID-19.

The chain carries TRBV5-4 and TRBJ2-3, with TRBD2 matching 12 bases. This CDR3 spans 18 amino acids. Germline V CDR1 and CDR2: SGHNT, YYREEE (reference sequence). The J segment lost 6 bases and the V segment lost 3 bases, leaving 14 bases of the junction unmatched. In DNA form, the CDR3 reads TGTGCCAGCAGCTCTCGGACTAGCGGGATTCAAGTTGGGGATACGCAGTATTTT. Its translation is CASSSRTSGIQVGDTQYF.

This sequence joins TRBV29-1 and TRBJ2-7; the match to TRBD1 covers 9 bases. The CDR3 is 11 amino acids. The trim removed 7 bases at V and 5 bases at J, leaving 3 bases unmatched. The germline gives CDR1 SQVTM, CDR2 ANQGSEA. CDR3 DNA sequence: TGCAGCGCTGGACAGGGGAACGAGCAGTACTTC. Encoded protein: CSAGQGNEQYF.

V usage is TRBV2 and J usage is TRBJ1-4; the D is unclear. Germline V gives CDR1 SNHLY, CDR2 FYNNEI. V lost 3 bases to trimming and J lost 0 bases, with 14 bases between them. This CDR3 has 17 residues. CDR3 DNA sequence: TGTGCCAGCAGTGATATCGTTAGAGTTGCAACTAATGAAAAACTGTTTTTT. It encodes CASSDIVRVATNEKLFF.

V gene TRBV23-1 combines with J gene TRBJ1-5; D uncertain. TRBV23-1 is placed among ORFs of uncertain function. The CDR3 has 14 amino acids. Trimming pared 5 bases from V and 7 bases from J, leaving 15 bases between. The CDR3 here is CASSSPGPKQPQHF. In DNA form, the CDR3 reads TGCGCCAGCAGTTCTCCGGGTCCCAAGCAGCCCCAGCATTTT.

V is TRBV7-9 and J is TRBJ2-7; D is unclear. The CDR3 loop spans 14 amino acids. V lost 1 base and J 2 bases, leaving 9 bases between the germline ends. Looked up from germline, CDR1 is SEHNR and CDR2 is FQNEAQ (reference sequence). The CDR3 region is CASSLGTVAYEQYF. Written as DNA, the CDR3 is TGTGCCAGCAGCTTAGGCACGGTAGCCTACGAGCAGTACTTC.

The gene calls are TRBV4-2 and TRBJ2-3, with 9 nucleotides matching TRBD2. Germline CDR1 reads LGHNA; CDR2 reads YNFKEQ. There are 16 residues in the CDR3. V was pared by 0 bases and J by 0 bases, with 1 base of the junction left unmatched. The CDR3, as DNA: TGTGCCAGCAGCCAAGAGACTAGCGGTAGCACAGATACGCAGTATTTT. Protein: CASSQETSGSTDTQYF.

The chain combines TRBV10-3 with TRBJ2-7; 7 bases map to TRBD2. Germline CDR1 ENHRY, CDR2 SYGVKD. Trimming removed 3 bases from V and 7 bases from J; junction bases left unmatched: 9. CDR3 length equals 14 residues. The CDR3 DNA sequence: TGTGCCATCAGTGATAGCCTCTCGGGGGGAGAGCAGTACTTC. Its translation: CAISDSLSGGEQYF.

This clone appeared once. The V and J genes are TRBV11-2 and TRBJ2-2, with 13 bases identical to TRBD2. The V and J ends lost 2 bases and 5 bases, in that order; junction bases with no gene match: 8. CDR1 and CDR2 (germline): SGHAT, FQNNGV. CDR3 length: 18 residues. CDR3 sequence: CASSLIGTSGITTGELFF. Written as DNA, the CDR3 is TGTGCCAGCAGCTTAATCGGGACTAGCGGGATTACGACCGGGGAGCTGTTTTTT.

V usage is TRBV6-1 and J usage is TRBJ1-6; D unresolved. This CDR3 has 16 amino acids. With 1 base removed from V and 10 bases from J, the gap between germline ends came to 17 bases. The germline V gene has CDR1 MNHNS and CDR2 SASEGT. The CDR3 coding sequence is TGTGCCAGCAGTGAAGTTAGAGGGTCGTCTTACTCACCCCTCCACTTT. It codes for CASSEVRGSSYSPLHF.

This sequence joins TRBV27 and TRBJ1-4, with 8 bases matching TRBD1. The V segment lost 5 bases and the J segment 8 bases; nucleotides outside the gene matches: 13. Germline CDR1 MNHEY, CDR2 SMNVEV (reference sequence). The CDR3 totals 16 residues. CDR3 DNA sequence: TGTGCCAGCAGTCACTTTGGACAGGGTTTCTGGGAAAAACTGTTTTTT. This sequence encodes CASSHFGQGFWEKLFF.

V gene TRBV5-1 combines with J gene TRBJ2-3; 11 bases align to TRBD2. CDR3 length: 16 residues. In germline, CDR1 is SGHRS, CDR2 YFSETQ. V lost 5 bases to trimming and J lost 4 bases; unmatched junction nucleotides: 9. CDR3 in amino acids: CASRMTGLAVPDTQYF. CDR3 bases: TGCGCCAGCAGGATGACGGGACTAGCGGTTCCAGATACGCAGTATTTT.

This chain links TRBV7-2 with TRBJ2-1, with 12 bases lining up with TRBD2. This CDR3 comprises 16 residues. Germline CDR1 reads SGHTA; CDR2 reads FQGNSA. Trimming took 5 bases from V and 2 from J; bases not matched to a gene: 4. The CDR3 spells CASSLWTSGAYNEQFF. DNA of the CDR3: TGTGCCAGCAGCCTTTGGACTAGCGGGGCCTACAATGAGCAGTTCTTC.

The rearrangement uses TRBV5-1 and TRBJ2-5; 9 bases line up with TRBD1. This CDR3 has 16 residues. The V gene end was trimmed by 2 bases and the J gene end by 4 bases; junction bases not matched to a gene: 9. The germline gives CDR1 SGHRS, CDR2 YFSETQ. The CDR3: CASSLRGGTGSETQYF. CDR3 bases: TGCGCCAGCAGCTTAAGGGGCGGGACAGGGTCAGAGACCCAGTACTTC.

The rearrangement uses TRBV9 and TRBJ2-1; TRBD1 matches 9 bases. Germline V gives CDR1 SGDLS, CDR2 YYNGEE. With V trimmed by 6 bases and J by 8 bases, 21 bases remained unmatched. The CDR3 loop spans 18 amino acids. In nucleotides, the CDR3 is TGTGCCAGCATCGCCGTTAACTCCGGGGACAGGGTAATCGATGAGCAGTTCTTC. It translates to CASIAVNSGDRVIDEQFF.

This chain joins TRBV5-1 and TRBJ2-7; TRBD2 agrees at 7 bases. This CDR3 is built from 20 residues. With V trimmed by 1 base and J by 1 base, 20 bases remained unmatched. The V gene's germline CDR1 is SGHRS and CDR2 YFSETQ. CDR3 protein: CASSLSTSATYDGVSYEQYF. CDR3 sequence (DNA): TGCGCCAGCAGCTTGTCTACTAGCGCTACTTACGACGGGGTTTCCTACGAGCAGTACTTC.

This sequence joins TRBV21-1 and TRBJ1-2; TRBD1, the table's D call, lacks a check against the DNA. TRBV21-1 represents a pseudogene. This CDR3 contains 11 residues. The CDR3: CASSKRGGYTF. The CDR3 coding sequence is TGTGCCAGCAGCAAAAGGGGTGGCTACACCTTC.

The chain is built from TRBV5-6 and TRBJ2-2; D unclear. Trimming took 4 bases from V and 2 from J, leaving 9 bases between them. The CDR3 runs to 14 residues. Germline assignment: CDR1 SGHDT and CDR2 YYEEEE. For the CDR3, the DNA is TGTGCCAGCAGCCAATCGGTCAACACCGGGGAGCTGTTTTTT. The encoded protein is CASSQSVNTGELFF.

This clone has just one count. This chain joins TRBV30 and TRBJ2-1; TRBD2 matches at 8 bases. In germline, CDR1 is GTSNPN, CDR2 SVGIG (reference sequence). V shed 3 bases, J shed 5 bases, and the junction held 6 bases outside the gene matches. The CDR3 runs 14 residues. In DNA form, the CDR3 reads TGTGCCTGGAGCTTAACGCGGGAGGACAATGAGCAGTTCTTC. Translating gives CAWSLTREDNEQFF.

For the CDR3, the DNA is TGTGCCAGCAGTGAATCGTTCACTAGCGGGAAGGGCGAGCAGTACTTC. Encoded protein: CASSESFTSGKGEQYF. The J gene is TRBJ2-7, the V gene TRBV6-1; 10 nucleotides agree with TRBD2. V dropped 2 bases and J dropped 6; count of bases not matched to a gene: 10. Germline V gene sequence: CDR1 MNHNS, CDR2 SASEGT. CDR3 length: 16 amino acids.

The gene calls are TRBV10-2 and TRBJ2-7, with 8 nucleotides matching TRBD1. The germline V gene has CDR1 WSHSY and CDR2 SAAADI. The CDR3 consists of 13 residues. The J segment lost 5 bases and the V segment lost 11 bases, leaving 11 bases of the junction unmatched. CDR3 DNA sequence: TGCGCCGCCATTGGGGCAGGGGGCGACGAGCAGTACTTC. Translating gives CAAIGAGGDEQYF.

V and J are TRBV9 and TRBJ2-3, with a weak D call TRBD1 (6 bases). Germline loops: CDR1 SGDLS, CDR2 YYNGEE. CDR3 length: 15 residues. The germline V and J ends were trimmed by 1 base and 1 base, with 10 bases remaining between them. The CDR3 here is CASSVSPGGTDTQYF. Written as DNA, the CDR3 is TGTGCCAGCAGCGTATCCCCAGGGGGCACAGATACGCAGTATTTT.

This clone was recorded a few times. The chain links TRBV4-3 to TRBJ2-6; 7 nucleotides agree with TRBD1. CDR1 is LGHNA and CDR2 is YSLEER in the germline V gene. The CDR3 is 16 residues long. The V gene end was trimmed by 8 bases and the J gene end by 0 bases; junction bases not matched to a gene: 7. The CDR3 DNA reads TGCGCCAGCTCCGGGACAGTGAGCTCTGGGGCCAACGTCCTGACTTTC. Translating gives CASSGTVSSGANVLTF.